One sample yielded the 9 T cell receptor beta chains listed below, sequenced in a study of T cell responses to AZD1222 COVID-19 vaccine. Sequenced by immunoSEQ multiplex PCR; TCRdb stores in-frame clones only, minus some. The table records around 140,000 clones, over 85% of them present only once. The sample here was peripheral blood, taken on day 0 of AZD1222 vaccination. These receptors were obtained from an adult in good health.

This clone was found once. The V and J genes are TRBV4-1 and TRBJ2-5; D may be TRBD2 (6 bases). Trimming stripped 3 bases from V and 4 bases from J, with 15 bases between. CDR3 length: 15 residues. Germline lookup yields CDR1 MGHRA and CDR2 YSYEKL. The CDR3 protein is CASSHESEEGETQYF. The CDR3 DNA sequence: TGCGCCAGCAGCCACGAATCTGAGGAGGGAGAGACCCAGTACTTC.

This clone was detected once. The chain couples TRBV27 to TRBJ2-1; 7 bases are a match to TRBD2. V trimming: 3 bases; J trimming: 8 bases; junction bases outside the gene matches: 4. CDR3 length: 13 amino acids. The germline V gene has CDR1 MNHEY and CDR2 SMNVEV (reference sequence). The CDR3: CASSFAAGYEQFF. CDR3 bases: TGTGCCAGCAGTTTCGCAGCGGGATATGAGCAGTTCTTC.

V is TRBV6-5 and J is TRBJ2-7; 7 nucleotides align to TRBD1. The CDR3 extends over 13 amino acids. Germline V CDR1 and CDR2: MNHEY, SVGAGI. With 5 bases clipped from V and 0 bases from J, the junction kept 1 base outside the gene matches. The CDR3 coding sequence is TGTGCCAGCAGTAGACAGGGCTCCTACGAGCAGTACTTC. It encodes CASSRQGSYEQYF.

The chain recombines TRBV5-6 with TRBJ2-2; no clear D gene. The V gene lost 0 bases and the J gene lost 6 bases, with 6 bases spanning the gap. Germline V gene lookup returns CDR1 SGHDT and CDR2 YYEEEE. The CDR3 is 13 residues long. The CDR3 DNA follows: TGTGCCAGCAGCTTGGCGGCCCCCGGGGAGCTGTTTTTT. Its protein product is CASSLAAPGELFF.

The chain combines TRBV4-1 with TRBJ2-7; 9 bases agree with TRBD2. The germline V gene encodes CDR1 MGHRA and CDR2 YSYEKL. The ends lost 4 bases at V and 3 bases at J; junction bases unmatched: 10. The CDR3 totals 16 residues. This CDR3 reads CASSPEPGLANYEQYF. The CDR3 nucleotides read TGCGCCAGCAGCCCCGAACCGGGACTAGCTAACTACGAGCAGTACTTC.

CDR3 coding DNA: TGTGCCAGCAGTGTCTCGGGGATCACTGAAGCTTTCTTT. Translating gives CASSVSGITEAFF. The V gene is TRBV2, the J gene TRBJ1-1; D uncertain. Trimming took off 4 bases at V and 4 bases at J, with 10 bases between the two ends. Germline assignment: CDR1 SNHLY and CDR2 FYNNEI. This CDR3 is built from 13 residues. Using reference TRBV2 and TRBJ1-1 for the parts outside the CDR3, the full variable domain is EPEVTQTPSHQVTQMGQEVILRCVPISNHLYFYWYRQILGQKVEFLVSFYNNEISEKSEIFDDQFSVERPDGSNFTLKIRSTKLEDSAMYFCASSVSGITEAFFGQGTRLTVV.

This clone was seen once. The chain carries TRBV15 and TRBJ2-7, with TRBD2 matching over 9 bases. The CDR3 loop spans 15 amino acids. Germline CDR1 and CDR2: LNHNV and YYDKDF (reference sequence). V trimming: 5 bases; J trimming: 3 bases; junction bases outside the gene matches: 8. The CDR3 loop is CATSAGGQPNYEQYF. The CDR3 nucleotides read TGTGCCACCAGCGCGGGGGGGCAACCGAACTACGAGCAGTACTTC.

This chain links TRBV5-1 with TRBJ1-2; no clear D. The CDR3 runs to 13 residues. Germline CDR1 is SGHRS and CDR2 is YFSETQ. Trimming left V 0 bases short and J 8 bases short, with 11 bases between. CDR3 protein: CASSLGAEAGYTF. The CDR3 DNA follows: TGCGCCAGCAGCTTGGGTGCAGAAGCCGGCTACACCTTC.

The chain couples TRBV28 to TRBJ2-4; perhaps D is TRBD1 or TRBD2 (6 bases each). Trimming removed 2 bases from V and 2 bases from J, with 10 bases in between. Per germline, CDR1 MDHEN and CDR2 SYDVKM. This CDR3 is 15 amino acids long. DNA of the CDR3: TGTGCCAGCAGTTTACGGGGGCTAACCAAAAACATTCAGTACTTC. The encoded protein is CASSLRGLTKNIQYF.